This T cell receptor (beta chain) appears in the sequencing data of a study of T cells in Graves' hyperthyroidism and ophthalmopathy. Amplification of TCR beta CDR3 regions used RNA as the template. With the HTBI primer set, the TCR CDR3 went through a first round of RT-PCR. TCRdb analysed the multiplex PCR reads with MiXCR anew, one entry per CDR3 protein. The profile shows 500,000 to 650,000 distinct CDR3 sequences, about 14% of them singletons. This clonotype was observed many times. The CDR3 extends over 16 amino acids. V gave up 2 bases and J gave up 6 bases; unmatched junction bases: 12. Germline V gene data show CDR1 as MNHEY and CDR2 as SVGAGI.

The V and J genes are TRBV6-5 and TRBJ2-7; 8 bases fit TRBD2. The sequencing sample was made of blood. The sequence derives from a woman between 50 and 59 years old with Graves' ophthalmopathy. CDR3 in DNA: TGTGCCAGCAGTTACATCCGGGAGGGCCTTCCTGGCGAGCAGTACTTC. Amino acids: CASSYIREGLPGEQYF.